The clone carrying this T cell receptor (beta chain) has just a few counts. These data come from a study of cytomegalovirus exposure and HLA in healthy donors. V was pared by 7 bases and J by 5 bases, with 10 bases of the junction left unmatched. Looked up from germline, CDR1 is MDHEN and CDR2 is SYDVKM. This CDR3 comprises 15 residues. 13 Jbeta primers and 60 Vbeta primers were used for the PCR. The protocol was immunoSEQ multiplex PCR, while the TCRdb copy is restricted to in-frame clones and leaves out a portion. The sample lists tens of thousands of clones, 75% to 80% seen once, with roughly 3.6% in the top ten.

This TCR was sampled from a man between 25 and 39 years old in good health and CMV-seronegative. This chain connects TRBV28 to TRBJ1-5; 8 bases are a match to TRBD1. Sequencing was done on a sample of PBMCs. CDR3 nucleotides: TGTGCCAGCACCAGGGGGCAACTCCCATATCAGCCCCAGCATTTT. Translation: CASTRGQLPYQPQHF.